The 20 T cell receptor beta chains reported below all come from one sample, sequenced in a study of blood T cell repertoires in COVID-19. Clones were read by immunoSEQ multiplex PCR, and TCRdb kept only the in-frame ones, dropping some. The top ten hold roughly 7.3% of the sample, which has about 120,000 clones, roughly three quarters seen once. The sequencing sample was made of peripheral blood. The receptors were gathered from a human donor in a cohort sampled during active COVID-19.

The V call is TRBV28, the J call TRBJ1-2; maybe TRBD1 (5 bases). V was clipped by 1 base and J by 5 bases, with 8 bases between them. Germline-derived CDR1 and CDR2 are MDHEN and SYDVKM. The CDR3 extends over 13 amino acids. The CDR3 region is CASSLSGGYGYTF. In DNA form, the CDR3 reads TGTGCCAGCAGTTTATCGGGGGGATATGGCTACACCTTC.

The genes are TRBV3-1 (or the pseudogene TRBV3-2) and TRBJ2-7, with 9 bases that match TRBD2. The CDR3 consists of 15 residues. CDR1 is LGHDT and CDR2 is YNNKEL in the germline V gene (reference sequence). J was trimmed by 4 bases and V by 6 bases; bases with no gene match: 10. The CDR3 loop is CASSPTLREGYEQYF. The DNA for the CDR3 is TGTGCCAGCAGTCCAACCCTGCGGGAGGGGTACGAGCAGTACTTC.

CDR3 protein: CASSLLQESGYNSPLHF. DNA of the CDR3: TGTGCCAGCAGCTTGTTACAGGAGTCCGGATATAATTCACCCCTCCACTTT. This chain uses TRBV5-6 with TRBJ1-6, with D perhaps matching TRBD1 (5 bases). Trimming removed 1 base from V and 4 bases from J, with 15 bases in between. Germline CDR1 and CDR2: SGHDT and YYEEEE. This CDR3 contains 17 residues.

The chain couples TRBV6-6 to TRBJ2-7, with no clear D. Trimming cost V 2 bases and J 4 bases, with 12 bases left between them. CDR1 and CDR2 (germline): MNHNY, SVGAGI (reference sequence). This CDR3 has 14 amino acids. The DNA of the CDR3 is TGTGCCAGCAGTTACCAGGTGGGCCAGTACGAGCAGTACTTC. Translation: CASSYQVGQYEQYF.

This clone appeared many times. This chain joins TRBV5-4 and TRBJ1-1, with 8 nucleotides matching TRBD1. V shed 4 bases and J 8 bases; nucleotides not matched to a gene: 4. Germline V gene data show CDR1 as SGHNT and CDR2 as YYREEE (reference sequence). This CDR3 has 12 amino acids. This CDR3 is CASSDRGREAFF. The DNA for the CDR3 is TGTGCCAGCAGCGACAGGGGTAGGGAAGCTTTCTTT.

The chain couples TRBV28 to TRBJ1-5, with D perhaps matching TRBD1 (5 bases). Germline values: CDR1 MDHEN, CDR2 SYDVKM. V was clipped by 4 bases and J by 8 bases, with 21 bases between them. The CDR3 is 16 residues long. CDR3 region: CASSSLEWGGFEPQHF. In DNA, the CDR3 is TGTGCCAGCAGTTCACTAGAGTGGGGGGGATTCGAGCCCCAGCATTTT.

This chain links TRBV5-8 with TRBJ1-2; TRBD1 is a possible D gene (5 bases). V was clipped by 7 bases and J by 0 bases, with 16 bases between them. Germline V gene sequence: CDR1 SGHTS, CDR2 YDEGEE. The CDR3 is 15 residues long. The CDR3 here is CASDPAGATNYGYTF. CDR3 coding DNA: TGTGCCAGCGATCCCGCTGGGGCGACTAACTATGGCTACACCTTC.

The V gene is TRBV7-9, the J gene TRBJ1-3; a weak D match, TRBD1 (6 bases). CDR3 size: 12 residues. Germline CDR1 and CDR2: SEHNR and FQNEAQ (reference sequence). V was clipped by 3 bases and J by 8 bases, with 8 bases between them. CDR3 amino acids: CASSLGAYTIYF. CDR3 DNA: TGTGCCAGCAGCTTGGGGGCGTACACCATATATTTT.

This chain links TRBV4-1 with TRBJ2-7, with D perhaps matching TRBD1 (6 bases). This CDR3 spans 16 amino acids. Deletions cut 1 base from V and 0 bases from J, with 13 bases between. Germline CDR1 MGHRA, CDR2 YSYEKL. The CDR3 nucleotides are TGCGCCAGCAGCCAAGTCAGGGGCGCGGGCTCCTACGAGCAGTACTTC. It specifies CASSQVRGAGSYEQYF.

V usage is TRBV4-1 and J usage is TRBJ1-1, with no clear D. V lost 1 base, J lost 3 bases, and 12 bases lay in between. The CDR3 has 15 residues. Germline values: CDR1 MGHRA, CDR2 YSYEKL. The CDR3 sequence: CASSQGTRGYTEAFF. The CDR3, as DNA: TGCGCCAGCAGCCAAGGGACGCGAGGGTACACTGAAGCTTTCTTT.

CDR3 coding DNA: TGTGCCAGCAGCGTAGGAGTGTACGAGCAGTACTTC. It encodes CASSVGVYEQYF. The chain joins TRBV9 to TRBJ2-7; D remains unclear. V lost 0 bases and J lost 4, with 5 bases in between. The CDR3 has 12 residues. Germline V lookup: CDR1 SGDLS, CDR2 YYNGEE. Full variable domain (remainder filled in from reference TRBV9 and TRBJ2-7): DSGVTQTPKHLITATGQRVTLRCSPRSGDLSVYWYQQSLDQGLQFLIQYYNGEERAKGNILERFSAQQFPDLHSELNLSSLELGDSALYFCASSVGVYEQYFGPGTRLTVT.

This chain links TRBV3-1 (or the pseudogene TRBV3-2) with TRBJ2-7, with 7 bases matching TRBD2. Trimming at V came to 1 base and at J to 7 bases, leaving 4 bases not matched to a gene. CDR3 length equals 13 residues. The germline V gene has CDR1 LGHDT and CDR2 YNNKEL (reference sequence). CDR3 protein: CASSQGGGREQYF. The CDR3 DNA reads as TGTGCCAGCAGCCAAGGGGGAGGGCGGGAGCAGTACTTC.

V and J are TRBV11-2 and TRBJ1-4, with 7 bases lining up with TRBD1. V lost 5 bases to trimming and J lost 3 bases; unmatched junction nucleotides: 6. The CDR3 sequence is 15 residues long. CDR1 SGHAT and CDR2 FQNNGV come from the germline V gene. As DNA, the CDR3 is TGTGCCAGCAGCACTCGACAGGGCGCTAATGAAAAACTGTTTTTT. Its protein product is CASSTRQGANEKLFF.

V usage is TRBV6-5 and J usage is TRBJ2-7, with D possibly TRBD1 on 6 matching bases. Germline assignment: CDR1 MNHEY and CDR2 SVGAGI. Deletions cut 0 bases from V and 2 bases from J, with 11 bases between. This CDR3 is 15 amino acids long. CDR3 sequence: CASSYSGQLTYEQYF. CDR3 bases: TGTGCCAGCAGTTACTCGGGACAACTGACCTACGAGCAGTACTTC.

V gene TRBV24-1 combines with J gene TRBJ1-5; 8 nucleotides line up with TRBD1. CDR1 KGHDR and CDR2 SFDVKD come from the germline V gene. This CDR3 is built from 16 residues. Trimming cost V 2 bases and J 2 bases; bases outside gene matches: 4. The CDR3 protein is CATSDSGQGGNQPQHF. CDR3 sequence (DNA): TGTGCCACCAGTGATTCCGGACAGGGAGGCAATCAGCCCCAGCATTTT.

The chain couples TRBV11-3 to TRBJ2-7; 13 bases align to TRBD2. The germline V gene encodes CDR1 SGHNT and CDR2 YENEEA. V was pared by 4 bases and J by 3 bases, with 3 bases of the junction left unmatched. The CDR3 consists of 15 residues. The CDR3 here is CASSSTSGRVYEQYF. DNA for the CDR3: TGTGCCAGCAGCTCCACTAGCGGGAGGGTCTACGAGCAGTACTTC. The variable domain in full, with the rest retrieved from reference TRBV11-3 and TRBJ2-7, is EAGVVQSPRYKIIEKKQPVAFWCNPISGHNTLYWYLQNLGQGPELLIRYENEEAVDDSQLPKDRFSAERLKGVDSTLKIQPAELGDSAVYLCASSSTSGRVYEQYFGPGTRLTVT.

The chain links TRBV5-1 to TRBJ2-7; 7 bases align to TRBD1. V dropped 5 bases and J dropped 7; count of bases not matched to a gene: 9. The CDR3 contains 13 residues. CDR1 and CDR2 (germline): SGHRS, YFSETQ. The CDR3 DNA sequence: TGCGCCAGCAGACCCGACAGGGTCGGGGAGCAGTACTTC. This codes for CASRPDRVGEQYF. Combining the CDR3 with reference TRBV5-1 and TRBJ2-7 gives the whole variable domain KAGVTQTPRYLIKTRGQQVTLSCSPISGHRSVSWYQQTPGQGLQFLFEYFSETQRNKGNFPGRFSGRQFSNSRSEMNVSTLELGDSALYLCASRPDRVGEQYFGPGTRLTVT.

The chain combines TRBV5-8 with TRBJ2-7, with 12 positions matching TRBD2. The CDR3 length is 15 residues. With 4 bases clipped from V and 1 base from J, the junction kept 3 bases outside the gene matches. CDR1 and CDR2 from the germline V gene are SGHTS and YDEGEE. The CDR3: CASSPGLAGSYEQYF. DNA for the CDR3: TGTGCCAGCAGCCCAGGACTAGCGGGGTCCTACGAGCAGTACTTC.

Points on this clone: The sample carries other DNA sequences with the same CDR3. This sequence joins TRBV7-8 and TRBJ1-3; D is unclear. Germline V gene data show CDR1 as SGHVS and CDR2 as FQNEAQ. This CDR3 comprises 14 residues. Trimming pared 1 base from V and 2 bases from J, leaving 6 bases between. The CDR3: CASSLDSTGNTIYF. The CDR3 coding sequence is TGTGCCAGCAGCTTAGACAGCACTGGAAACACCATATATTTT.

The chain joins TRBV11-2 to TRBJ2-7, with D unclear. The CDR3 is 13 residues long. The germline V gene encodes CDR1 SGHAT and CDR2 FQNNGV. V lost 0 bases and J 3 bases, leaving 6 bases between the germline ends. The CDR3 coding sequence is TGTGCCAGCAGCTTAGACGGTAGCTACGAGCAGTACTTC. Protein product: CASSLDGSYEQYF. Looking up the rest from reference TRBV11-2 and TRBJ2-7 gives the full variable domain: EAGVAQSPRYKIIEKRQSVAFWCNPISGHATLYWYQQILGQGPKLLIQFQNNGVVDDSQLPKDRFSAERLKGVDSTLKIQPAKLEDSAVYLCASSLDGSYEQYFGPGTRLTVT.